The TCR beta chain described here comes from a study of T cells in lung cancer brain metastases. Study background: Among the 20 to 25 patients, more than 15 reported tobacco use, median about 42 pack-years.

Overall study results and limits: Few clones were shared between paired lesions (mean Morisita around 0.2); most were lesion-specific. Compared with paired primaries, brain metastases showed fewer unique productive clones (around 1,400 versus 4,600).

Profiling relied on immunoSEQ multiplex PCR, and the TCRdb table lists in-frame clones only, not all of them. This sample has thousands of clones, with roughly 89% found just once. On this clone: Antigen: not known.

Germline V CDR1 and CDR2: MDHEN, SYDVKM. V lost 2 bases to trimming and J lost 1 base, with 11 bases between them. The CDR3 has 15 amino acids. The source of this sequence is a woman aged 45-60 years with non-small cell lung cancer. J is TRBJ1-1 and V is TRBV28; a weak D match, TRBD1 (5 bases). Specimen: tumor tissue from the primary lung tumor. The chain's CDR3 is CASSLGGRPNTEAFF. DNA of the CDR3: TGTGCCAGCAGTTTAGGGGGTCGGCCGAACACTGAAGCTTTCTTT.